What follows are 5 T cell receptor beta chains derived from one specimen sequenced in a study of metastatic and nonmetastatic thyroid tumors. Thyroid surgery took place with no prior treatment in any patient. TCRdb reanalyzed the PCR reads with MiXCR. The repertoire includes over 40,000 clones, around a quarter of them detected once, and around 3.2% sits in the top ten. The sequenced sample consisted of blood. The receptors derive from a male donor with papillary thyroid cancer or a benign thyroid nodule (not recorded which). Some clones in this sample may be carry-over from other donors' samples.

V usage is TRBV7-2 and J usage is TRBJ1-2; 10 positions agree with TRBD1. V shed 4 bases and J 5 bases; nucleotides not matched to a gene: 4. Germline-derived CDR1 and CDR2 are SGHTA and FQGNSA. CDR3 length equals 14 residues. The CDR3 DNA reads TGTGCCAGCAGCTCTGACAGGGGGCCGTATGGCTACACCTTC. Its protein is CASSSDRGPYGYTF.

V is TRBV5-1 and J is TRBJ2-7; 7 bases map to TRBD1. The length of the CDR3 is 15 residues. V lost 3 bases, J lost 6 bases, and 12 bases stayed unmatched. Germline CDR1 reads SGHRS; CDR2 reads YFSETQ. CDR3 in amino acids: CASSSVLTGAVEQYF. The DNA of the CDR3 is TGCGCCAGCAGCTCGGTTCTCACAGGGGCCGTCGAGCAGTACTTC.

This chain links TRBV7-9 with TRBJ2-7; tentative D call: TRBD2 (6 bases). Trimming stripped 4 bases from V and 4 bases from J, with 17 bases between. The CDR3 length is 15 residues. Germline V gene sequence: CDR1 SEHNR, CDR2 FQNEAQ (reference sequence). CDR3 sequence reads: CASSSSEGRVYEQYF. The CDR3 DNA reads as TGTGCCAGCAGCTCCTCGGAGGGCCGCGTATACGAGCAGTACTTC.

This clone was recorded a few times. At one boundary the junction diverges from the germline segment, which might be a read error. V is TRBV6-1 and J is TRBJ1-1; D might be TRBD1 (5 bases). Germline V gene data show CDR1 as MNHNS and CDR2 as SASEGT. The CDR3 length is 13 residues. The CDR3: CASSCRGNTESFF. The DNA for the CDR3 is TGTGCCAGCTCGTGCCGGGGGAACACTGAATCTTTCTTT.

This clone was observed at least ten times. The chain is built from TRBV28 and TRBJ1-3, with TRBD1 matching over 7 bases. This CDR3 has 16 residues. The V and J ends lost 4 bases and 5 bases, in that order; junction bases with no gene match: 11. Germline CDR1 is MDHEN and CDR2 is SYDVKM. CDR3 region: CASSSRGRGDRNTIYF. Here the CDR3 DNA reads TGTGCCAGCAGTTCCAGGGGCAGGGGGGATAGAAACACCATATATTTT. The full variable domain, rest sourced from reference TRBV28 and TRBJ1-3, is DVKVTQSSRYLVKRTGEKVFLECVQDMDHENMFWYRQDPGLGLRLIYFSYDVKMKEKGDIPEGYSVSREKKERFSLILESASTNQTSMYLCASSSRGRGDRNTIYFGEGSWLTVV.